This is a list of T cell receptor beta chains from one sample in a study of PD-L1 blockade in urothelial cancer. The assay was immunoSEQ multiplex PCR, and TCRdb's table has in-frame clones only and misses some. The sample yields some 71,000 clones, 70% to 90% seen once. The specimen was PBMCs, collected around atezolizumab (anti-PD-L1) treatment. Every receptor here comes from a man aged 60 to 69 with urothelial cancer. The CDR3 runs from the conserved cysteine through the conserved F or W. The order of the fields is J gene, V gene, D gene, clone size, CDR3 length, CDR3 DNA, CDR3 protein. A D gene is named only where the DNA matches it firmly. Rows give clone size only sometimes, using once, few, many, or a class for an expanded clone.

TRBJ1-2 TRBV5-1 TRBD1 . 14 TGCGCCAGCAGCTCACTCGACAGGGGAGGTGGCTACACCTTC CASSSLDRGGGYTF
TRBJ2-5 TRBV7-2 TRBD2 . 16 TGTGCCAGCAGCCTATCGGGGCGGGGGGGCTGGGAGACCCAGTACTTC CASSLSGRGGWETQYF
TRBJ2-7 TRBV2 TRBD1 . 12 TGTGCCACCGGACAGGGCTCCTACGAGCAGTACTTC CATGQGSYEQYF
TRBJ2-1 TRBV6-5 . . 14 TGTGCCAGCAGAAAAGAGAGCTCCTACAATGAGCAGTTCTTC CASRKESSYNEQFF
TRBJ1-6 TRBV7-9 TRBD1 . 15 TGTGCCAGCAGCGCCCCAGGGGGTGGTAATTCACCCCTCCACTTT CASSAPGGGNSPLHF
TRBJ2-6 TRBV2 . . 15 TGTGCCAGCAGAGCCCAGGACTCTGGGGCCAACGTCCTGACTTTC CASRAQDSGANVLTF
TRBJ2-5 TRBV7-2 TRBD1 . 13 TGTGCCAGCAGCTCGGACAGGACGGAGACCCAGTACTTC CASSSDRTETQYF
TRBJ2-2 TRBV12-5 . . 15 TGTGCTAGTGGGGTAACGGAGGGGATTACCGGGGAGCTGTTTTTT CASGVTEGITGELFF
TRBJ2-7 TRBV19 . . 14 TGTGCCAGTAGTCCCGGAGGATGGACAGCTGAGCAGTACTTC CASSPGGWTAEQYF
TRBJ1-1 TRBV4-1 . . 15 TGTGCCAGCAGCCCGGGGGGATTTGGTAGCACTGAAGCTTTCTTT CASSPGGFGSTEAFF
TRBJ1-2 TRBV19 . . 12 TGTGCCAGTAGTATCCAGGGAAGTGGCTACACCTTC CASSIQGSGYTF
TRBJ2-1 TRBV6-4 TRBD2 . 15 TGTGCCAGCAGCTTATCTAGCGGGGGACACAATGAGCAGTTCTTC CASSLSSGGHNEQFF
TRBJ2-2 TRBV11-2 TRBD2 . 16 TGTGCCAGCAGCAGAAGCGGGGGCGCGAACACCGGGGAGCTGTTTTTT CASSRSGGANTGELFF
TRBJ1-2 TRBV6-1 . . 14 TGTGCCAGCAGTGAAGCTAGGGGCATCGGGGGCTACACCTTC CASSEARGIGGYTF
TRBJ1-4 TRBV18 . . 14 TGTGCCAGCTCACGGACAGAGGTTAATGAAAAACTGTTTTTT CASSRTEVNEKLFF
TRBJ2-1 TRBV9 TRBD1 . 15 TGTGCCAGCAGCGTTGAAGGACAGGTCCTCAATGAGCAGTTCTTC CASSVEGQVLNEQFF
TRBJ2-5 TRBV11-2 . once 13 TGTGCCAGCACCATGCGGCTAAAAGAGACCCAGTACTTC CASTMRLKETQYF
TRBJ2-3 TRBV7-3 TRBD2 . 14 TGTGCCAGCAGCTCCGGACTAGCCACAGATACGCAGTATTTT CASSSGLATDTQYF
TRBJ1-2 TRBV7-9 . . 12 TGTGCCAGCAGCTTCGGACAGAATGGCTACACCTTC CASSFGQNGYTF
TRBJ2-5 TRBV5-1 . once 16 TGCGCCAGCAGCCCGGGCACGTCTGGGGCCCAAGAGACCCAGTACTTC CASSPGTSGAQETQYF